A selection of T cell receptor beta chains follows, all from one sample in a study of CD8+CD57+ T cells in acquired aplastic anemia. MiXCR, applied by TCRdb to the reads, yields one record per CDR3 protein. The sample holds under 200,000 distinct CDR3 sequences, roughly 48% seen once. Sequencing was performed on sorted CD4+, CD8+, or CD8+CD57+ T cells (not recorded which) from PBMCs. The receptor set was obtained from a human donor with aplastic anemia. Each CDR3 is given with its conserved first and last residue. The D gene is left open where the match is weak. Clone size, where shown, is once, few, many, or a class for clones that have expanded.

j_call	v_call	d_call	clone_size	cdr3_aa	cdr3_nt
TRBJ2-2	TRBV15	.	once	CATSSNPRGGYTGELFF	TGTGCCACCAGCAGTAACCCCAGGGGAGGGTACACCGGGGAGCTGTTTTTT
TRBJ2-7	TRBV5-1	.	.	CASGDGAGYEQYF	TGCGCCAGCGGGGACGGGGCCGGCTACGAGCAGTACTTC
TRBJ2-7	TRBV2	.	once	CARKAGMHEQYF	TGTGCCCGCAAGGCCGGGATGCACGAGCAGTACTTC
TRBJ2-3	TRBV7-6	.	.	CASSPTPGMIDTQYF	TGTGCCAGCAGCCCCACGCCTGGGATGATAGATACGCAGTATTTC
TRBJ1-1	TRBV12-3/TRBV12-4	.	many	CASSLLRAAGNTEAFF	TGTGCCAGCAGTTTATTGCGAGCGGCAGGGAACACTGAAGCTTTCTTT
TRBJ2-1	TRBV19	.	.	CASTPGNEQFF	TGTGCCAGTACCCCGGGGAATGAGCAGTTCTTC
TRBJ2-7	TRBV25-1	.	once	CASSQQDGIYEQYF	TGTGCCAGCAGTCAACAGGACGGGATCTACGAGCAGTACTTC
TRBJ1-1	TRBV9	.	.	CASSSGAGNTEAFF	TGTGCCAGCAGCTCGGGGGCAGGTAACACTGAAGCTTTCTTT
TRBJ2-7	TRBV6-1	TRBD2	.	CASRGLASYEQYF	TGTGCCAGCCGTGGACTAGCGTCCTACGAGCAGTACTTC
TRBJ2-3	TRBV15	.	few	CATSRDRISVSDTQYF	TGTGCCACCAGCAGAGACCGTATCAGCGTCTCAGATACGCAGTATTTT
TRBJ2-7	TRBV7-4	.	.	CASSRGAYEQYF	TGTGCCAGTAGTAGAGGGGCCTACGAGCAGTACTTC
TRBJ2-3	TRBV5-1	TRBD2	.	CASSPLGTSGTLAEDTQYF	TGCGCCAGCAGCCCCCTAGGGACTAGCGGGACGCTCGCCGAAGATACGCAGTATTTT
TRBJ2-2	TRBV5-8	.	.	CASSSPRAVTGELFF	TGTGCCAGCAGCTCCCCCCGGGCCGTAACCGGGGAGCTGTTTTTT
TRBJ2-3	TRBV2	TRBD2	many	CASSRTSATDTQYF	TGTGCCAGCAGTCGGACTAGCGCCACAGATACGCAGTATTTT
TRBJ2-1	TRBV24-1	.	.	CATRAGYNEQFF	TGTGCCACCAGAGCAGGGTACAATGAGCAGTTCTTC
TRBJ1-6	TRBV19	.	few	CASSQYNSPLHF	TGTGCCAGTAGCCAGTATAATTCACCCCTCCACTTT
TRBJ2-1	TRBV29-1	.	.	CSVEGVVDEQFF	TGCAGCGTTGAAGGGGTAGTCGATGAGCAGTTCTTC
TRBJ2-7	TRBV4-1	.	many	CASSQVLGPIGEQYF	TGCGCCAGCAGCCAAGTTTTAGGCCCCATTGGCGAGCAGTACTTC
TRBJ2-1	TRBV27	TRBD2	.	CASISLTSGRARDEQFF	TGTGCCAGCATATCGCTGACTAGCGGGAGGGCTAGGGATGAGCAGTTCTTC
TRBJ2-7	TRBV24-1	.	.	CATSDRGIYEQYF	TGTGCCACCAGTGACCGGGGCATCTACGAGCAGTACTTC
TRBJ1-6	TRBV2	TRBD1	once	CASMGQGTNNSPLHF	TGTGCCAGCATGGGACAGGGTACTAATAATTCACCCCTCCACTTT
TRBJ2-1	TRBV9	.	many	CASSAQGNEQFF	TGTGCCAGCAGCGCCCAGGGCAATGAGCAGTTCTTC
TRBJ2-7	TRBV19	.	.	CASSIDPKGEQYF	TGTGCCAGTAGTATAGATCCGAAGGGCGAGCAGTACTTC
TRBJ2-1	TRBV2	TRBD2	.	CASSAGTRPNEQFF	TGTGCCAGCAGTGCCGGGACTAGGCCCAATGAGCAGTTCTTC
TRBJ1-2	TRBV5-1	TRBD1	many	CASSLASGTGPDGYTF	TGCGCCAGCAGCCTAGCCTCCGGGACAGGGCCTGATGGCTACACCTTC
TRBJ1-5	TRBV2	.	many	CASSENPYAGSGQPQHF	TGTGCCAGCAGTGAAAACCCCTATGCAGGGTCGGGTCAGCCCCAGCATTTT
TRBJ1-1	TRBV15	.	few	CATSQSLRTEAFF	TGTGCCACCAGTCAGTCCTTAAGAACTGAAGCTTTCTTT
TRBJ1-1	TRBV7-9	.	many	CASSLGRNTEAFF	TGTGCCAGCAGCTTGGGTAGGAACACTGAAGCTTTCTTT
TRBJ2-3	TRBV30	.	.	CAWRPPPPQEQYF	TGTGCCTGGAGGCCCCCCCCCCCTCAGGAGCAGTATTTT
TRBJ1-2	TRBV9	.	many	CASTDGTELSFYGYTF	TGTGCCAGCACCGATGGGACGGAGTTATCCTTTTATGGCTACACCTTC
TRBJ1-3	TRBV29-1	.	.	CSVGVQAGNTIYF	TGCAGCGTTGGGGTGCAGGCCGGAAACACCATATATTTT
TRBJ1-3	TRBV20-1	.	.	CSAPPLGSGNTIYF	TGCAGTGCTCCTCCGCTGGGTAGTGGAAACACCATATATTTT
TRBJ1-2	TRBV6-1	.	many	CASSEPWLSYGYTF	TGTGCCAGCAGTGAACCCTGGTTGTCCTATGGCTACACCTTC
TRBJ2-1	TRBV5-1	.	.	CASSLDGGPYNEQFF	TGCGCCAGCAGCTTGGACGGGGGGCCCTACAATGAGCAGTTCTTC
TRBJ1-6	TRBV10-3	TRBD1	once	CAISAGTGGYNSPLHF	TGTGCCATCAGTGCCGGGACAGGGGGATATAATTCACCCCTCCACTTT
TRBJ2-7	TRBV7-9	TRBD1	medium-sized	CASSLPGTDEQYF	TGTGCCAGCAGCTTACCCGGGACAGACGAGCAGTACTTC
TRBJ2-2	TRBV27	TRBD1	few	CASSLRGQAKNTGELFF	TGTGCCAGCAGTTTAAGGGGACAGGCCAAGAACACCGGGGAGCTGTTTTTT
TRBJ2-1	TRBV9	.	many	CASSPPGRGFEQFF	TGTGCCAGCAGCCCTCCCGGAAGGGGCTTTGAGCAGTTCTTC
TRBJ1-1	TRBV6-5	.	many	CASSPDGGDTEAFF	TGTGCCAGCAGCCCCGACGGTGGGGACACTGAAGCTTTCTTT
TRBJ2-1	TRBV4-1	TRBD2	.	CASSPEGGLHNEQFF	TGCGCCAGCAGCCCCGAGGGAGGGCTCCACAATGAGCAGTTCTTC
TRBJ2-7	TRBV6-2/TRBV6-3	.	many	CASSYDFSYEQYF	TGTGCCAGCAGTTACGACTTCTCCTACGAGCAGTACTTC